This TCR beta chain was found in a study of OX40 agonist ivuxolimab in advanced cancers. Across the study: Melanoma, hepatocellular carcinoma, head and neck or renal cell cancer occurred in dose-escalation patients. With a range of roughly 20 to 80, age averaged roughly 60 years, and around 83% were male. Findings and limits, study-wide: In CD8+ T cells, expanded clones were on average more numerous than in CD4+.

With regard to this clone: Its cognate antigen is unknown.

TCRdb keeps only in-frame clones here, not all; method: immunoSEQ multiplex PCR. This table holds approximately 87,000 clones, 88% found once. The CDR3 loop spans 11 amino acids. V was pared by 0 bases and J by 7 bases, with 6 bases between. In germline, CDR1 is DFQATT, CDR2 SNEGSKA (reference sequence). Sample: CD4+ or CD8+ T cells sorted from blood, taken in a trial of the OX40 agonist ivuxolimab. The clonotype comes from an adult with an advanced solid tumor such as melanoma, head and neck, liver or kidney cancer. The genes are TRBV20-1 and TRBJ2-5; D gene ambiguous. The CDR3 loop is CSARDRGTQYF. In nucleotides, the CDR3 is TGCAGTGCTAGAGATCGCGGGACCCAGTACTTC.